A single count supports the clone carrying this TCR beta chain. Per the study methods: Scientists estimated how many nucleated cells there were by amplifying reference gene primers. The assay was immunoSEQ multiplex PCR, and TCRdb's table has in-frame clones only and misses some. V and J calls and clone size are copied from that table; D and trimming were computed from the DNA. The table shows about 160,000 clones, with 85% occurring only once. The sample comes from a study of blood T cell repertoires in COVID-19. Background on the study: The study drew acute and convalescent COVID-19 samples from the United States, Italy and Spain. The analysed material was cDNA or gDNA that came from T cells, B-cell-depleted T cells, or PBMCs.

Germline assignment: CDR1 SGDLS and CDR2 YYNGEE. This CDR3 has 15 residues. Trimming took off 5 bases at V and 0 bases at J, with 14 bases between the two ends. The TCR originated in a human donor with acute or convalescent COVID-19. The donor label of this sample is uncertain. The sample taken for sequencing was peripheral blood. V and J are TRBV9 and TRBJ1-1; D unresolved. The CDR3 loop is CASSETGAMNTEAFF. The CDR3 DNA is TGTGCCAGCAGTGAAACGGGTGCGATGAACACTGAAGCTTTCTTT.